The 22 T cell receptor beta chains below come from one sample, sequenced in a study of cytomegalovirus exposure and HLA in healthy donors. PCR primers comprised 60 Vbeta and 13 Jbeta primers. Profiling relied on immunoSEQ multiplex PCR, and the TCRdb table lists in-frame clones only, not all of them. The sample has tens of thousands of clones. Sequenced input: PBMCs. The receptors were gathered from a man aged 40-50 years in good health and CMV-seronegative.

The V gene is TRBV6-1, the J gene TRBJ1-1, with a weak D call TRBD1 (6 bases). The germline CDR1 and CDR2 sequences are MNHNS and SASEGT. Trimming took off 7 bases at V and 3 bases at J, with 15 bases between the two ends. The CDR3 loop spans 14 amino acids. Here the CDR3 DNA reads TGTGCCAGCAACTGGGGGGGGCATGACACTGAAGCTTTCTTT. Translating gives CASNWGGHDTEAFF.

The chain combines TRBV6-6 with TRBJ1-4; no firm D call. CDR1 MNHNY and CDR2 SVGAGI come from the germline V gene (reference sequence). The CDR3 contains 15 residues. V lost 4 bases and J 3 bases, leaving 12 bases between the germline ends. In DNA form, the CDR3 reads TGTGCCAGCAGTTCCCCCGGGATGCCTAATGAAAAACTGTTTTTT. It encodes CASSSPGMPNEKLFF.

The chain joins TRBV4-1 to TRBJ2-7, with 8 bases that match TRBD2. This CDR3 comprises 16 residues. V lost 2 bases to trimming and J lost 0 bases; unmatched junction nucleotides: 6. Germline loops: CDR1 MGHRA, CDR2 YSYEKL. Here the CDR3 DNA reads TGCGCCAGCAGCCAAAGCGGGGGATTAAACTCCTACGAGCAGTACTTC. Amino acids: CASSQSGGLNSYEQYF.

The V and J genes are TRBV5-1 and TRBJ2-7, with 11 bases matching TRBD1. V lost 2 bases, J lost 5 bases, and 6 bases stayed unmatched. The CDR3 runs 15 residues. Germline V gene lookup returns CDR1 SGHRS and CDR2 YFSETQ. The CDR3 reads CASSLNPGQGDEQYF. The CDR3 DNA reads as TGCGCCAGCAGCTTAAACCCGGGACAGGGGGACGAGCAGTACTTC.

This clone ranks as medium-sized in terms of frequency. The V gene is TRBV2, the J gene TRBJ1-3; D is perhaps TRBD1 (5 bases). Germline V gene lookup returns CDR1 SNHLY and CDR2 FYNNEI. The ends were cut back, 2 bases at V and 0 bases at J, with 8 bases in the middle. This CDR3 region has 15 residues. The CDR3 DNA reads TGTGCCAGCAGTGAACGGGACTCCTCTGGAAACACCATATATTTT. This sequence encodes CASSERDSSGNTIYF.

CDR3 sequence reads: CASSRQGPSYNSPLHF. CDR3 in DNA: TGCGCCAGCAGTAGACAGGGACCTTCCTATAATTCACCCCTCCACTTT. V usage is TRBV10-1 and J usage is TRBJ1-6, with 7 bases aligning to TRBD1. V lost 5 bases and J lost 1; bases outside the gene matches: 5. The germline gives CDR1 WNHNN, CDR2 SYGVQD (reference sequence). The CDR3 runs 16 residues.

This sequence joins TRBV4-1 and TRBJ1-5; maybe TRBD1 (6 bases). CDR3 length: 15 residues. V was clipped by 2 bases and J by 6 bases, with 14 bases between them. The germline V gene has CDR1 MGHRA and CDR2 YSYEKL. CDR3 sequence reads: CASSQNPGVGQPQHF. The DNA for the CDR3 is TGCGCCAGCAGCCAAAACCCAGGGGTTGGTCAGCCCCAGCATTTT.

This chain connects TRBV10-3 to TRBJ2-7; TRBD2 aligns across 7 bases. V gave up 4 bases and J gave up 0 bases; unmatched junction bases: 3. Germline assignment: CDR1 ENHRY and CDR2 SYGVKD. CDR3 length: 14 amino acids. The CDR3 loop is CAISAGGDSYEQYF. For the CDR3, the DNA is TGTGCCATCAGTGCGGGAGGCGACTCCTACGAGCAGTACTTC.

The chain carries TRBV4-2 and TRBJ1-6, with D perhaps matching TRBD1 (5 bases). The CDR3 is 16 amino acids. Trimming cost V 0 bases and J 12 bases, with 18 bases left between them. Germline CDR1 is LGHNA and CDR2 is YNFKEQ. CDR3 nucleotide sequence: TGTGCCAGCAGCCAAGATGAGGGCGGAGGGGTAGGACCCCTCCACTTT. It is translated as CASSQDEGGGVGPLHF.

The genes are TRBV5-1 and TRBJ2-1; 7 bases line up with TRBD2. J lost 8 bases, V lost 4 bases, and 15 bases had no gene match. This CDR3 spans 16 amino acids. Germline V CDR1 and CDR2: SGHRS, YFSETQ. The CDR3 reads CASSPVDGGIVDEQFF. The CDR3 coding sequence is TGCGCCAGCAGCCCAGTGGACGGGGGGATAGTGGATGAGCAGTTCTTC.

This chain joins TRBV19 and TRBJ2-6; TRBD2 is a possible D gene (5 bases). Germline CDR1 is LNHDA and CDR2 is SQIVND (reference sequence). The CDR3 has 14 residues. Between the trimmed V and J ends, which lost 7 bases and 0 bases, there was a span of 7 bases. The CDR3 spells CASKEVSGANVLTF. As DNA, the CDR3 is TGTGCCAGTAAGGAGGTCTCTGGGGCCAACGTCCTGACTTTC.

The CDR3 nucleotides read TGCGCCAGCAGCTTCGGACAGGGGAGTTCTGGAAACACCATATATTTT. It specifies CASSFGQGSSGNTIYF. The rearrangement joins TRBV5-1 to TRBJ1-3, with 9 bases matching TRBD1. Germline lookup yields CDR1 SGHRS and CDR2 YFSETQ. This CDR3 has 16 amino acids. V was clipped by 2 bases and J by 1 base; unmatched bases: 4.

This chain joins TRBV5-1 and TRBJ1-1, with 7 bases that match TRBD1. The V gene end was trimmed by 4 bases and the J gene end by 3 bases; junction bases not matched to a gene: 6. Germline V gene lookup returns CDR1 SGHRS and CDR2 YFSETQ. The CDR3 contains 14 residues. DNA for the CDR3: TGCGCCAGCAGCGCTGCACAGGGGTACACTGAAGCTTTCTTT. Translating gives CASSAAQGYTEAFF.

Regarding this clone: Mismatch with germline at one junction end may stem from a read error. This sequence joins TRBV15 and TRBJ1-5; a possible D gene is TRBD1 (6 bases). Germline CDR1 is LNHNV and CDR2 is YYDKDF (reference sequence). The CDR3 runs 15 residues. The CDR3 protein is CATSRLGGGNRPQHF. CDR3 nucleotide sequence: TGTGCCACCAGCAGATTGGGGGGGGGCAATCGGCCCCAGCATTTT.

The chain employs TRBV11-3 and TRBJ1-1; 7 nucleotides align to TRBD1. The J segment lost 1 base and the V segment lost 5 bases, leaving 13 bases of the junction unmatched. The CDR3 extends over 17 amino acids. The germline V gene has CDR1 SGHNT and CDR2 YENEEA. CDR3 coding DNA: TGTGCCAGCAGCCCCCCTCCGAGGGGGCGCGGGAACACTGAAGCTTTCTTT. Its translation is CASSPPPRGRGNTEAFF.

The chain recombines TRBV4-2 with TRBJ2-3, with D perhaps TRBD2 (5 bases). The CDR3 is made up of 14 amino acids. Trimming removed 4 bases from V and 6 bases from J, with 14 bases in between. Germline CDR1 is LGHNA and CDR2 is YNFKEQ. The CDR3 is CASSLDSARDTQYF. CDR3 nucleotides: TGTGCCAGCAGCCTGGACTCAGCGAGGGATACGCAGTATTTT.

The rearrangement uses TRBV6-6 and TRBJ1-6, with a tentative D call TRBD1 (6 bases). V dropped 6 bases and J dropped 7 bases, with 13 bases sitting between them. Germline CDR1 reads MNHNY; CDR2 reads SVGAGI (reference sequence). This CDR3 region has 14 residues. The CDR3 region is CASRLRGANSPLHF. CDR3 in DNA: TGTGCCAGCAGGCTACGGGGGGCAAATTCACCCCTCCACTTT.

The chain is built from TRBV20-1 and TRBJ2-3; D might be TRBD1 (5 bases). V lost 4 bases to trimming and J lost 5 bases, with 7 bases between them. The germline V gene encodes CDR1 DFQATT and CDR2 SNEGSKA (reference sequence). The CDR3 is made up of 11 amino acids. In nucleotides, the CDR3 is TGCAGTGCTACAGGGAAAGATACGCAGTATTTT. Amino acids: CSATGKDTQYF.

V usage is TRBV9 and J usage is TRBJ2-1; 7 nucleotides align to TRBD1. V lost 2 bases to trimming and J lost 0 bases; unmatched junction nucleotides: 5. Per germline, CDR1 SGDLS and CDR2 YYNGEE. The CDR3 is made up of 16 amino acids. DNA of the CDR3: TGTGCCAGCAGCGTGGGGACAGCCCGCTCCTACAATGAGCAGTTCTTC. It encodes CASSVGTARSYNEQFF.

CDR3 protein: CATTRTPNTGEQYF. The CDR3 DNA sequence: TGTGCCACAACAAGGACTCCCAACACTGGCGAGCAGTACTTC. The rearrangement joins TRBV2 to TRBJ2-7, with D maybe TRBD2 (5 bases). CDR1 SNHLY and CDR2 FYNNEI come from the germline V gene. The ends were cut back, 10 bases at V and 6 bases at J, with 22 bases in the middle. CDR3 size: 14 residues.

V usage is TRBV18 and J usage is TRBJ1-3; 9 bases agree with TRBD1. CDR1 and CDR2 from the germline V gene are KGHSH and LQKENI. Trimming at V came to 4 bases and at J to 4 bases, leaving 5 bases not matched to a gene. This CDR3 is 15 amino acids long. The CDR3 nucleotides read TGTGCCAGCTCACGGACAGGGGATGGAGGAAACACCATATATTTT. Its protein product is CASSRTGDGGNTIYF.

V usage is TRBV10-1 and J usage is TRBJ2-5, with 7 bases that match TRBD1. J was trimmed by 4 bases and V by 8 bases; bases with no gene match: 7. The CDR3 runs 13 residues. Germline assignment: CDR1 WNHNN and CDR2 SYGVQD (reference sequence). This CDR3 reads CASQKQGRETQYF. DNA of the CDR3: TGCGCCAGCCAAAAACAGGGGAGAGAGACCCAGTACTTC.